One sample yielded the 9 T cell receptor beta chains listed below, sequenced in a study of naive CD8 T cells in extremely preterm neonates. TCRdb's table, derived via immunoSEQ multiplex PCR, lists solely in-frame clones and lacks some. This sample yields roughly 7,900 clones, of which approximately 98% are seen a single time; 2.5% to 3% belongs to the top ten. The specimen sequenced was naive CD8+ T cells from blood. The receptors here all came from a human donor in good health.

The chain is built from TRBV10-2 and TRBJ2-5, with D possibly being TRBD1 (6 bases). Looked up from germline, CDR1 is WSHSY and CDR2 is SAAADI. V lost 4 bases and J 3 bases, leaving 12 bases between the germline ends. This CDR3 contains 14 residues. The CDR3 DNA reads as TGCGCCAGCAGTGCTGCCGGGACAAAAGAGACCCAGTACTTC. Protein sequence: CASSAAGTKETQYF.

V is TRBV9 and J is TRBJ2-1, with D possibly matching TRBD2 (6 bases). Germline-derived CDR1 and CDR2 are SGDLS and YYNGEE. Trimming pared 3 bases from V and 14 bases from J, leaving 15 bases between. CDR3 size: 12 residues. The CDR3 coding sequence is TGTGCCAGCAGCGCCCCCCTTGGGGGGAAGTTCTTC. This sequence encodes CASSAPLGGKFF.

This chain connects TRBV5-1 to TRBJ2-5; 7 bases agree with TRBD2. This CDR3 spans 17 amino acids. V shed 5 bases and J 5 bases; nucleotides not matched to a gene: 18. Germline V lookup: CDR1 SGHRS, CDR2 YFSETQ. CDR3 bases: TGCGCCAGCAGGTCTCGGCAGGGAGGGAGGGACCTGGAGACCCAGTACTTC. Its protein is CASRSRQGGRDLETQYF.

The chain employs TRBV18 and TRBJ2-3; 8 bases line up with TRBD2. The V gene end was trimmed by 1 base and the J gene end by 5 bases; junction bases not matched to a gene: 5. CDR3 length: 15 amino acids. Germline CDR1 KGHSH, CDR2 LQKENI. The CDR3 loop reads CASSPHGTRGDTQYF. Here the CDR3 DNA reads TGTGCCAGCTCACCACATGGGACTAGAGGAGATACGCAGTATTTT.

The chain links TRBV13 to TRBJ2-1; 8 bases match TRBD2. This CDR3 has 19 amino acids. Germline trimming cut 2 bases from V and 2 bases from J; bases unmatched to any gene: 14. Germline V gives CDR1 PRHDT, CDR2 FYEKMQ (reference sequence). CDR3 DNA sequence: TGTGCCAGCAGCTTATGGTCTCGGTCGGGCGGGGGGACCTACAATGAGCAGTTCTTC. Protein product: CASSLWSRSGGGTYNEQFF.

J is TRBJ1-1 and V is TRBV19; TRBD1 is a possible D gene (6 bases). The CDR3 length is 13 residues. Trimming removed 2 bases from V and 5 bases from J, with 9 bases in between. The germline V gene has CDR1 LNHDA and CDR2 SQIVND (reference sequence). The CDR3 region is CASSIQGRTEAFF. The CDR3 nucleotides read TGTGCCAGTAGTATACAGGGGCGGACTGAAGCTTTCTTT.

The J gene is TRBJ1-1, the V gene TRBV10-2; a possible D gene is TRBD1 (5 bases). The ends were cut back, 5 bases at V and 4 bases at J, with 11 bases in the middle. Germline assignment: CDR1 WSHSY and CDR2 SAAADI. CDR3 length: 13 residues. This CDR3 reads CASSPGMGTEAFF. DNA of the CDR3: TGCGCCAGCAGTCCAGGGATGGGCACTGAAGCTTTCTTT.

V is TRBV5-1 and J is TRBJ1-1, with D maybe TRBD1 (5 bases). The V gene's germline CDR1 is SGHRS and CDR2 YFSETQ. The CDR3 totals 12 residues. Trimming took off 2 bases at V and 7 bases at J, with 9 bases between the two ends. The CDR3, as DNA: TGCGCCAGCAGCTTACTGGACAATGAAGCTTTCTTT. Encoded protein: CASSLLDNEAFF.

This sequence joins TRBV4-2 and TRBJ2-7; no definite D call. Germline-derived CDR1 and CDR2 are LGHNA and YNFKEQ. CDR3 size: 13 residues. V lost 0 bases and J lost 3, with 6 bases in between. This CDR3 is CASSQDRSYEQYF. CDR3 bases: TGTGCCAGCAGCCAAGATCGGAGCTACGAGCAGTACTTC.